This T cell receptor (beta chain) was sequenced in a study of T cells in Graves' hyperthyroidism and ophthalmopathy. Graves' hyperthyroidism is called stable when ophthalmopathy does not progress within 18 months. Fresh peripheral blood, approximately 9.6 ml, yielded the PBMCs. TCR beta CDR3 sequences were amplified from RNA transcripts. The HTBI primer set was used in a first-round RT-PCR of the TCR CDR3. TCRdb itself ran the multiplex PCR reads through MiXCR, one entry per CDR3 protein. This table holds a few hundred thousand distinct CDR3 sequences, 21% found once. This clonotype was counted many times. Its cognate antigen is unknown. V lost 2 bases, J lost 0 bases, and 7 bases lay in between. The CDR3 runs to 14 residues. Study-level points and caveats: Model output signaled ophthalmopathy a median around 5.9 months ahead of onset.

The V gene is TRBV12-3 or TRBV12-4, the J gene TRBJ1-1, with a weak D call TRBD1 (6 bases). Sequencing input: blood. This clonotype was sampled from a woman in her fifties or sixties with Graves' hyperthyroidism. CDR3: CASSLNRVNTEAFF. In DNA, the CDR3 is TGTGCCAGCAGTTTAAACAGGGTGAACACTGAAGCTTTCTTT.